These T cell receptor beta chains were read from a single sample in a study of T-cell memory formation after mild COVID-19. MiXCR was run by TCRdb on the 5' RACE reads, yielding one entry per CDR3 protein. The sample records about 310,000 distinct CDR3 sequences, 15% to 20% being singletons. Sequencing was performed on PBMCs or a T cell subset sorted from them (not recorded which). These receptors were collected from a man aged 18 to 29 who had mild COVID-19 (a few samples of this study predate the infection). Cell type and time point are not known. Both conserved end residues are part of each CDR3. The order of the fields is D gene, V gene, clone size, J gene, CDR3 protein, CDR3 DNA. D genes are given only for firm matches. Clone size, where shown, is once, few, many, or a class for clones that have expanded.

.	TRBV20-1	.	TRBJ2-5	CSAGTDGWAQYF	TGCAGTGCCGGGACTGATGGATGGGCCCAGTACTTC
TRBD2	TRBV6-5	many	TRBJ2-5	CASSQSSGQETQYF	TGTGCCAGCAGTCAGTCTAGCGGCCAAGAGACCCAGTACTTC
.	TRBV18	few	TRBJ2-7	CASSPPGQTYEQYF	TGTGCCAGCTCACCACCCGGACAGACCTACGAGCAGTACTTC
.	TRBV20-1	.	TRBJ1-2	CSARADSVYGYTF	TGCAGTGCTAGGGCGGATTCGGTCTATGGCTACACCTTC
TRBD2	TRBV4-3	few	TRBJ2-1	CASSQDLPRLAGFNEQFF	TGCGCCAGCAGCCAAGATTTGCCGAGACTAGCGGGATTCAATGAGCAGTTCTTC
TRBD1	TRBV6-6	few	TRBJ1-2	CASSPTGGEGYTF	TGTGCCAGCAGTCCTACAGGGGGTGAAGGCTACACCTTC
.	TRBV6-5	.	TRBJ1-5	CASSQGLRTQPQHF	TGTGCCAGCAGTCAGGGTTTACGGACTCAGCCCCAGCATTTT
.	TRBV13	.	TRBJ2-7	CASSSGLRSYEQYF	TGTGCCAGCAGCTCCGGACTTCGCTCCTACGAGCAGTACTTC
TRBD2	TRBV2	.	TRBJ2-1	CATTRWLADNEQFF	TGTGCCACCACCCGGTGGCTAGCGGACAATGAGCAGTTCTTC
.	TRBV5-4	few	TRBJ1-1	CASSLAGVSTEAFF	TGTGCCAGCAGCTTGGCGGGAGTCAGCACTGAAGCTTTCTTT
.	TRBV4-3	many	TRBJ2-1	CASSQEGWGNEQFF	TGCGCCAGCAGCCAAGAGGGTTGGGGGAATGAGCAGTTCTTC
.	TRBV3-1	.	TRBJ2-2	CASKLGGSASNTGELFF	TGTGCCAGCAAGTTAGGGGGGTCCGCATCGAACACCGGGGAGCTGTTTTTT
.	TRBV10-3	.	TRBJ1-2	CAISESRANYGYTF	TGTGCCATCAGTGAGTCACGAGCTAACTATGGCTACACCTTC
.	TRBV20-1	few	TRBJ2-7	CSASASGTTYEQYF	TGCAGTGCTAGCGCCTCCGGGACCACCTACGAGCAGTACTTC
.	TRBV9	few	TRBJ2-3	CASSVATGSDTQYF	TGTGCCAGCAGCGTAGCTACAGGGTCAGATACGCAGTATTTT
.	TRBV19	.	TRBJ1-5	CASSPGRNQPQHF	TGTGCCAGTAGTCCGGGACGGAATCAGCCCCAGCATTTT
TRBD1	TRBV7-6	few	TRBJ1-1	CASLQGVNTEAFF	TGTGCCAGCCTACAGGGGGTTAACACTGAAGCTTTCTTT
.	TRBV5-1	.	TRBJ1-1	CASSSAWGGDTEAFF	TGCGCCAGCAGCTCTGCTTGGGGGGGGGACACTGAAGCTTTCTTT
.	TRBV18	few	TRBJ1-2	CASSPFQGESGYTF	TGTGCCAGCTCACCATTCCAGGGAGAAAGTGGCTACACCTTC
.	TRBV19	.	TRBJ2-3	CASSPFGILTDTQYF	TGTGCCAGTAGTCCCTTCGGAATCTTGACAGATACGCAGTATTTT
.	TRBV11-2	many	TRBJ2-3	CASSLNRVTDTQYF	TGTGCCAGCAGCCTAAACAGGGTTACAGATACGCAGTATTTT
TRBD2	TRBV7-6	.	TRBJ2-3	CASSRTIAGAGDTQYF	TGTGCCAGCAGCCGAACAATAGCGGGGGCTGGAGATACGCAGTATTTT
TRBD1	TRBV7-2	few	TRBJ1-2	CASSGGGTNYGYTF	TGTGCCAGCAGTGGAGGGGGCACTAACTATGGCTACACCTTC
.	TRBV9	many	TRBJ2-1	CASSVGEQFF	TGTGCCAGCAGCGTAGGTGAGCAGTTCTTC